This T cell receptor beta chain was obtained from a study of T cell responses to AZD1222 COVID-19 vaccine. Findings and caveats of the study: Spike-specific TCRs gained breadth and depth after people received two AZD1222 doses.

Germline V CDR1 and CDR2: LNHDA, SQIVND (reference sequence). The CDR3 is 15 amino acids. With 6 bases removed from V and 2 bases from J, the gap between germline ends came to 16 bases. Libraries were prepared by immunoSEQ multiplex PCR; TCRdb keeps only in-frame clonotypes and omits some of them. The table has some 280,000 clones, 85% to 95% seen once. Notes on this clone: No antigen is known for it.

Sequenced material: peripheral blood, taken 28 days after the second AZD1222 dose. This sequence originates from an adult who received the AZD1222 COVID-19 vaccine. The gene calls are TRBV19 and TRBJ1-2, with D tentatively TRBD1 (6 bases). CDR3 sequence reads: CASSPRTDANYGYTF. CDR3 DNA: TGTGCCAGTAGCCCTCGGACAGACGCCAACTATGGCTACACCTTC.